This entry is about one T cell receptor (beta chain). V was clipped by 4 bases and J by 4 bases, with 11 bases between them. The germline gives CDR1 DFQATT, CDR2 SNEGSKA (reference sequence). The CDR3 runs to 14 residues. Construction of the TCRbeta library involved unique molecular identifiers. TCRdb processed the PCR reads anew with MiXCR; each CDR3 protein has one entry. The sample has more than 250,000 distinct CDR3 sequences, around 9.6% seen once; the top ten hold 10%. This entry belongs to a study of T-cell reconstitution after alpha-beta-depleted transplantation in children. This TCR derives from a human donor who donated a stem cell graft to a child with SCID. This chain connects TRBV20-1 to TRBJ2-6; possibly TRBD1 for D (5 bases). The sequencing here drew on PBMCs from the stem cell graft donor, taken from the stem cell graft. The CDR3 DNA is TGCAGTGCTAAGCAGGGTTCCGGGGCCAACGTCCTGACTTTC. It yields the protein CSAKQGSGANVLTF.